One sample yielded the 31 T cell receptor beta chains listed below, sequenced in a study of sequential checkpoint blockade in melanoma. Specified treatment: randomized to nivolumab then ipilimumab (arm A) or the reverse (arm B). The assay was immunoSEQ multiplex PCR, and TCRdb's table has in-frame clones only and misses some. The sample includes 2,500 to 3,500 clones, 20% of them seen just once. Sequencing was performed on tumor tissue (inferred from file names), taken from a patient given nivolumab and ipilimumab in sequence. These receptors came from a human donor with melanoma.

This clone came up many times. The chain uses TRBV11-3 and TRBJ2-3; TRBD2 might be the D (6 bases). The CDR3 is made up of 18 amino acids. V was shortened by 2 bases and J by 2 bases, with 20 bases between the two germline ends. Germline CDR1 reads SGHNT; CDR2 reads YENEEA. CDR3 bases: TGTGCCAGCAGCTTACGCGGGGAGTTCGAGACAGACACAGATACGCAGTATTTT. Translating it yields CASSLRGEFETDTDTQYF. Based on the CDR3 plus reference TRBV11-3 and TRBJ2-3, the full variable domain is EAGVVQSPRYKIIEKKQPVAFWCNPISGHNTLYWYLQNLGQGPELLIRYENEEAVDDSQLPKDRFSAERLKGVDSTLKIQPAELGDSAVYLCASSLRGEFETDTDTQYFGPGTRLTVL.

This clone was observed a few times. V usage is TRBV6-8 and J usage is TRBJ1-1, with no clear D. V lost 5 bases to trimming and J lost 2 bases, with 15 bases between them. CDR1 and CDR2 from the germline V gene are MNHGY and SAAAGT. CDR3 size: 15 residues. The CDR3 coding sequence is TGTGCCAGCAGTGGCCTGAGAAGGGTCAACACTGAAGCTTTCTTT. Translating gives CASSGLRRVNTEAFF.

The chain combines TRBV9 with TRBJ1-1; no clear D. CDR1 and CDR2 (germline): SGDLS, YYNGEE. The CDR3 spans 14 residues. V was trimmed by 2 bases and J by 2 bases, leaving 10 bases between them. CDR3 amino acids: CASSVGPTNTEAFF. CDR3 in DNA: TGTGCCAGCAGCGTGGGCCCTACTAACACTGAAGCTTTCTTT.

The chain recombines TRBV25-1 with TRBJ2-1, with D perhaps matching TRBD1 (5 bases). Trimming cost V 2 bases and J 0 bases, with 11 bases left between them. The CDR3 is 16 residues long. Germline CDR1 and CDR2: MGHDK and SYGVNS. CDR3 coding DNA: TGTGCCAGCAGTGAAAGACAGTTCCCCTCCTACAATGAGCAGTTCTTC. This codes for CASSERQFPSYNEQFF.

A few counts support this clone. The chain recombines TRBV11-3 with TRBJ2-2; D is possibly TRBD2 (6 bases). Trimming stripped 2 bases from V and 0 bases from J, with 10 bases between. Germline CDR1 is SGHNT and CDR2 is YENEEA. The CDR3 is made up of 16 amino acids. DNA of the CDR3: TGTGCCAGCAGCTTATTCGGGGGAGCGAACACCGGGGAGCTGTTTTTT. Its translation: CASSLFGGANTGELFF.

This clone is deemed large. This chain joins TRBV29-1 and TRBJ2-1; D is unresolved. Trimming removed 1 base from V and 6 bases from J, with 7 bases in between. Per the germline V gene, CDR1 is SQVTM and CDR2 is ANQGSEA. This CDR3 has 12 amino acids. The chain's CDR3 is CSVEVGSNEQFF. The CDR3, as DNA: TGCAGCGTTGAAGTTGGGTCCAATGAGCAGTTCTTC.

This clone was seen ten or more times. The V and J genes are TRBV11-3 and TRBJ1-1; 7 bases map to TRBD1. Looked up from germline, CDR1 is SGHNT and CDR2 is YENEEA. Trimming removed 1 base from V and 4 bases from J; junction bases left unmatched: 6. This CDR3 has 15 amino acids. The CDR3 sequence is CASSLVGGLGTEAFF. For the CDR3, the DNA is TGTGCCAGCAGCTTAGTAGGGGGCCTTGGCACTGAAGCTTTCTTT.

The table lists this clone with many counts. This rearrangement joins TRBV11-3 to TRBJ2-5; 12 nucleotides line up with TRBD2. V was clipped by 5 bases and J by 1 base; unmatched bases: 8. The germline CDR1 and CDR2 sequences are SGHNT and YENEEA. This CDR3 has 17 amino acids. DNA of the CDR3: TGTGCCAGCAGCCCCCAGACTAGCGGGAGCCTCCAAGAGACCCAGTACTTC. Translation gives CASSPQTSGSLQETQYF.

This clone is labeled medium-sized. The chain couples TRBV11-3 to TRBJ1-1, with D perhaps TRBD1 (5 bases). CDR3 length: 15 residues. The V end lost 5 bases, the J end lost 0 bases, and 13 bases lay between the germline ends. CDR1 is SGHNT and CDR2 is YENEEA in the germline V gene. The CDR3 reads CASSPGVKMNTEAFF. In nucleotides, the CDR3 is TGTGCCAGCAGCCCGGGGGTAAAAATGAACACTGAAGCTTTCTTT.

The chain is built from TRBV9 and TRBJ2-5; 16 bases fit TRBD2. V dropped 4 bases and J dropped 5; count of bases not matched to a gene: 11. The CDR3 spans 18 residues. Germline-derived CDR1 and CDR2 are SGDLS and YYNGEE. CDR3 nucleotides: TGTGCCAGCAGCCGCGGGACTAGCGGGGGGGCCTTTTATGAGACCCAGTACTTC. Its protein is CASSRGTSGGAFYETQYF.

The chain recombines TRBV6-8 with TRBJ1-6, with D unclear. Trimming removed 6 bases from V and 8 bases from J, with 11 bases in between. This CDR3 region has 13 residues. Germline-derived CDR1 and CDR2 are MNHGY and SAAAGT. CDR3 DNA sequence: TGTGCCAGCAGCCCCACAAGGGATTCACCCCTCCACTTT. Amino acids: CASSPTRDSPLHF.

The chain combines TRBV25-1 with TRBJ1-1, with D uncertain. Trimming removed 0 bases at V and 5 bases at J, with 7 bases between. This CDR3 spans 13 amino acids. Germline CDR1 and CDR2: MGHDK and SYGVNS. The chain's CDR3 is CASSEYGVTEAFF. The CDR3 nucleotides read TGTGCCAGCAGTGAATATGGGGTTACTGAAGCTTTCTTT.

CDR3 in amino acids: CASIPQRGRDEQFF. As DNA, the CDR3 is TGTGCCAGCATCCCTCAGCGGGGTCGGGATGAGCAGTTCTTC. V and J are TRBV28 and TRBJ2-1, with 7 bases lining up with TRBD2. This CDR3 spans 14 amino acids. V trimming: 7 bases; J trimming: 8 bases; junction bases outside the gene matches: 11. Germline values: CDR1 MDHEN, CDR2 SYDVKM.

This clone was counted between two and nine times. V is TRBV6-8 and J is TRBJ1-1; 7 nucleotides agree with TRBD1. Germline assignment: CDR1 MNHGY and CDR2 SAAAGT. The length of the CDR3 is 15 residues. V lost 2 bases to trimming and J lost 3 bases; unmatched junction nucleotides: 6. The CDR3: CASSYPPGGDTEAFF. Written as DNA, the CDR3 is TGTGCCAGCAGTTACCCTCCAGGGGGTGACACTGAAGCTTTCTTT.

This clone was counted many times. The genes are TRBV11-3 and TRBJ2-3; 9 bases are a match to TRBD1. With 3 bases clipped from V and 2 bases from J, the junction kept 6 bases outside the gene matches. Germline V lookup: CDR1 SGHNT, CDR2 YENEEA. This CDR3 comprises 16 residues. The CDR3 reads CASSLGQGTYTDTQYF. The CDR3 DNA reads as TGTGCCAGCAGCTTGGGACAGGGTACTTACACAGATACGCAGTATTTT.

At least ten counts were recorded for this clone. The V call is TRBV11-3, the J call TRBJ2-7; no firm D call. Between the trimmed V and J ends, which lost 3 bases and 2 bases, there was a span of 11 bases. Germline V lookup: CDR1 SGHNT, CDR2 YENEEA. CDR3 length: 14 residues. CDR3 sequence reads: CASSLGSLAYEQYF. In DNA, the CDR3 is TGTGCCAGCAGCTTGGGGTCTTTAGCCTACGAGCAGTACTTC.

This clone is large within its sample. This chain uses TRBV11-3 with TRBJ2-1; 12 nucleotides align to TRBD1. Per the germline V gene, CDR1 is SGHNT and CDR2 is YENEEA. The CDR3 has 15 residues. V trimming: 4 bases; J trimming: 5 bases; junction bases outside the gene matches: 3. The CDR3 DNA is TGTGCCAGCAGCTCGGGACAGGGGGCGAACAATGAGCAGTTCTTC. It is translated as CASSSGQGANNEQFF. The full variable domain, completed using reference TRBV11-3 and TRBJ2-1, is EAGVVQSPRYKIIEKKQPVAFWCNPISGHNTLYWYLQNLGQGPELLIRYENEEAVDDSQLPKDRFSAERLKGVDSTLKIQPAELGDSAVYLCASSSGQGANNEQFFGPGTRLTVL.

By share, this clone ranks as medium-sized. The CDR3 spells CASSLGPGQGNEKLFF. The CDR3, as DNA: TGTGCCAGCAGCTTGGGGCCGGGACAGGGTAATGAAAAACTGTTTTTT. The rearrangement joins TRBV11-3 to TRBJ1-4; TRBD1 agrees at 9 bases. The germline V gene encodes CDR1 SGHNT and CDR2 YENEEA. The CDR3 loop spans 16 amino acids. V lost 3 bases and J lost 4; bases outside the gene matches: 6.

This clone was seen many times. The V and J genes are TRBV9 and TRBJ2-5; 11 bases match TRBD1. After removal of 4 bases from V and 4 bases from J, the junction contained 6 bases not matched to a gene. Germline V gene lookup returns CDR1 SGDLS and CDR2 YYNGEE. The CDR3 covers 15 residues. CDR3 bases: TGTGCCAGCAGCCTAGGACAGGGGGCATTAGAGACCCAGTACTTC. Translation: CASSLGQGALETQYF. Looking up the rest from reference TRBV9 and TRBJ2-5 gives the full variable domain: DSGVTQTPKHLITATGQRVTLRCSPRSGDLSVYWYQQSLDQGLQFLIQYYNGEERAKGNILERFSAQQFPDLHSELNLSSLELGDSALYFCASSLGQGALETQYFGPGTRLLVL.

This clone was recorded at least ten times. This chain uses TRBV9 with TRBJ2-6, with D unclear. The CDR3 extends over 14 amino acids. Germline CDR1 is SGDLS and CDR2 is YYNGEE. Between the trimmed V and J ends, which lost 4 bases and 4 bases, there was a span of 9 bases. DNA of the CDR3: TGTGCCAGCAGCCCAATACTGGGGGCCAACGTCCTGACTTTC. Amino acids: CASSPILGANVLTF.

The chain is built from TRBV6-8 and TRBJ2-1, with TRBD2 identical over 8 bases. This CDR3 contains 17 residues. V lost 5 bases and J lost 4; bases outside the gene matches: 13. Germline CDR1 MNHGY, CDR2 SAAAGT. The CDR3 nucleotides read TGTGCCAGCAGTGAGGCTTTCTCGACTAGCGCGTACAATGAGCAGTTCTTC. The encoded protein is CASSEAFSTSAYNEQFF.

The chain carries TRBV18 and TRBJ2-7; D unclear. The CDR3 consists of 12 residues. CDR1 KGHSH and CDR2 LQKENI come from the germline V gene. V shed 4 bases and J shed 2 bases, with 6 bases lying between them. The CDR3: CASSLNPYEQYF. In nucleotides, the CDR3 is TGTGCCAGCTCACTCAATCCCTACGAGCAGTACTTC.

This chain joins TRBV25-1 and TRBJ2-7; D gene ambiguous. Germline assignment: CDR1 MGHDK and CDR2 SYGVNS. This CDR3 contains 15 residues. Trimming shortened V by 3 bases and J by 2 bases, and 14 bases separated the two germline ends. In DNA, the CDR3 is TGTGCCAGCAGTGAGGCGACGGCGAATACCTACGAGCAGTACTTC. Protein product: CASSEATANTYEQYF.

The table lists this clone with a few counts. This chain joins TRBV30 and TRBJ1-4; the match to TRBD1 covers 7 bases. CDR3 length: 14 amino acids. V gave up 3 bases and J gave up 4 bases; unmatched junction bases: 5. Germline assignment: CDR1 GTSNPN and CDR2 SVGIG (reference sequence). The CDR3, as DNA: TGTGCCTGGAGCCCGGGACAGCTTAATGAAAAACTGTTTTTT. Encoded protein: CAWSPGQLNEKLFF.

The chain joins TRBV5-1 to TRBJ1-1; TRBD1 matches at 9 bases. The V gene's germline CDR1 is SGHRS and CDR2 YFSETQ. The CDR3 totals 15 residues. V shed 4 bases and J 4 bases; nucleotides not matched to a gene: 8. The DNA for the CDR3 is TGCGCCAGCAGCGCTCCGGGACAGGGATCCACTGAAGCTTTCTTT. It translates to CASSAPGQGSTEAFF. The variable domain in full, completed from reference TRBV5-1 and TRBJ1-1, reads KAGVTQTPRYLIKTRGQQVTLSCSPISGHRSVSWYQQTPGQGLQFLFEYFSETQRNKGNFPGRFSGRQFSNSRSEMNVSTLELGDSALYLCASSAPGQGSTEAFFGQGTRLTVV.

This clone was observed a handful of times. This chain links TRBV23-1 with TRBJ2-1; 7 bases align to TRBD2. TRBV23-1 is an ORF, with its function uncertain. With V trimmed by 9 bases and J by 8 bases, 10 bases remained unmatched. This CDR3 is built from 13 residues. The CDR3 region has the DNA TGCGCCAGTCTTGGGGCGGGGGAAGATGAGCAGTTCTTC. It codes for CASLGAGEDEQFF.

This clone was recorded only once. The CDR3 reads CASSAGTDYNEQFF. The CDR3 nucleotides are TGTGCCAGTAGCGCCGGGACAGACTACAATGAGCAGTTCTTC. This sequence joins TRBV19 and TRBJ2-1, with 7 bases lining up with TRBD1. The germline V gene encodes CDR1 LNHDA and CDR2 SQIVND (reference sequence). Germline trimming cut 6 bases from V and 3 bases from J; bases unmatched to any gene: 5. The CDR3 is made up of 14 amino acids.

This clone is classed as medium-sized. The rearrangement links TRBV11-3 to TRBJ2-7, with D maybe TRBD2 (5 bases). Trimming shortened V by 5 bases and J by 1 base, and 18 bases separated the two germline ends. The length of the CDR3 is 16 residues. The germline CDR1 and CDR2 sequences are SGHNT and YENEEA. This CDR3 reads CASSPGKTLTSYEQYF. The CDR3 nucleotides read TGTGCCAGCAGCCCCGGGAAAACTTTAACGTCCTACGAGCAGTACTTC. The full variable domain, in which reference TRBV11-3 and TRBJ2-7 provide the parts outside the CDR3, is EAGVVQSPRYKIIEKKQPVAFWCNPISGHNTLYWYLQNLGQGPELLIRYENEEAVDDSQLPKDRFSAERLKGVDSTLKIQPAELGDSAVYLCASSPGKTLTSYEQYFGPGTRLTVT.

This clone was recorded a few times. The rearrangement joins TRBV10-3 to TRBJ2-1; 8 bases are shared with TRBD1. V gave up 0 bases and J gave up 3 bases; unmatched junction bases: 4. Germline V lookup: CDR1 ENHRY, CDR2 SYGVKD. The CDR3 has 16 residues. The CDR3 protein is CAISESQGAHYNEQFF. CDR3 sequence (DNA): TGTGCCATCAGTGAGTCGCAGGGGGCCCACTACAATGAGCAGTTCTTC.

This clone has at least ten counts. The CDR3 loop reads CASRLGGSYEQYF. CDR3 nucleotide sequence: TGTGCCAGCAGATTAGGAGGTTCCTACGAGCAGTACTTC. This rearrangement joins TRBV7-1 to TRBJ2-7; D might be TRBD2 (5 bases). TRBV7-1 is sorted into the ORF group, with uncertain function. The CDR3 runs to 13 residues. V was cut by 6 bases and J by 1 base, with 10 bases left in between.

This chain connects TRBV14 to TRBJ2-3; 9 positions agree with TRBD2. V was clipped by 1 base and J by 6 bases; unmatched bases: 8. Germline V CDR1 and CDR2: SGHDN, FVKESK. The CDR3 loop spans 16 amino acids. CDR3 protein: CASSQGLAGARDTQYF. The CDR3 region has the DNA TGTGCCAGCAGCCAAGGCTTAGCGGGGGCCAGGGATACGCAGTATTTT. Combining the CDR3 with reference TRBV14 and TRBJ2-3 gives the whole variable domain EAGVTQFPSHSVIEKGQTVTLRCDPISGHDNLYWYRRVMGKEIKFLLHFVKESKQDESGMPNNRFLAERTGGTYSTLKVQPAELEDSGVYFCASSQGLAGARDTQYFGPGTRLTVL.